This T cell receptor beta chain stems from a study of T cells in Graves' hyperthyroidism and ophthalmopathy. Regarding the study as a whole: Peripheral blood also featured most of the thyroid clonotypes expanded above 0.001. A model of 13 V-J features distinguished ophthalmopathy from stable hyperthyroidism.

CDR3 size: 20 residues. The V gene's germline CDR1 is SEHNR and CDR2 FQNEAQ (reference sequence). V gave up 0 bases and J gave up 0 bases; unmatched junction bases: 14. This clonotype appeared many times. As yet, its antigen is unknown. Clinical symptoms, serum thyroxine, TRAb, thyroid ultrasound and orbital computed tomography established diagnosis. Amplified regions were TCR beta CDR3 sequences from RNA transcripts. During a first-round RT-PCR of the TCR CDR3, the HTBI primer set was used. TCRdb re-called the multiplex PCR reads through MiXCR, storing one row per CDR3 protein. The sample lists approximately 640,000 distinct CDR3 sequences, roughly 45% occurring once.

The clonotype comes from an adult man with Graves' disease, either hyperthyroidism or ophthalmopathy (not recorded which). The V gene is TRBV7-9, the J gene TRBJ1-3; 7 nucleotides agree with TRBD1. Sequenced material: peripheral blood or thyroid tissue (not recorded which). CDR3 nucleotides: TGTGCCAGCAGCTTAGCGCGGGGGACAGAGAATTACTACTCTGGAAACACCATATATTTT. Protein product: CASSLARGTENYYSGNTIYF.